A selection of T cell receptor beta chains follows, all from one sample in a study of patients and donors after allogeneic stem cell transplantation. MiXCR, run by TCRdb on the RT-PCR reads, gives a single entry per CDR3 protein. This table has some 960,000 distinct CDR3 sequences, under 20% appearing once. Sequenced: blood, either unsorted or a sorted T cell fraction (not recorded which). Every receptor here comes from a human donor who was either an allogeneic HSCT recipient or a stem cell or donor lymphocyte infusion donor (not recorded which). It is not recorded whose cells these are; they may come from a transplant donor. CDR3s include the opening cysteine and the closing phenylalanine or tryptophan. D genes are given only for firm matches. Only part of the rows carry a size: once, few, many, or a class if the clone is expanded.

CDR3: CASSLSKSNQPQHF
DNA: TGTGCCAGCAGTTTGTCCAAATCAAATCAGCCCCAGCATTTT
length: 14
D: NA
J: TRBJ1-5
V: TRBV12-3/TRBV12-4
size: NA

CDR3: CASIPTPVGQSYEQYF
DNA: TGTGCCAGCATCCCGACCCCAGTGGGACAGTCCTACGAGCAGTACTTC
length: 16
D: TRBD1
J: TRBJ2-7
V: TRBV7-3
size: few

CDR3: CASSQTLGLAGEAYNEQFF
DNA: TGCGCCAGCAGCCAAACCCTAGGACTAGCGGGGGAGGCATACAATGAGCAGTTCTTC
length: 19
D: TRBD2
J: TRBJ2-1
V: TRBV4-3
size: few

CDR3: CASSLDLTGKAFF
DNA: TGCGCCAGCAGCTTGGATTTGACCGGGAAAGCTTTCTTT
length: 13
D: NA
J: TRBJ1-1
V: TRBV5-1
size: few

CDR3: CASSLPVKGTSGSEQFF
DNA: TGTGCCAGCAGCTTGCCGGTGAAAGGGACTAGCGGGAGCGAGCAGTTCTTC
length: 17
D: TRBD2
J: TRBJ2-1
V: TRBV7-9
size: few

CDR3: CASILRSSINSGANVLTF
DNA: TGTGCCAGCATTCTACGGTCCTCTATAAACTCTGGGGCCAACGTCCTGACTTTC
length: 18
D: NA
J: TRBJ2-6
V: TRBV6-1
size: NA

CDR3: CASSLSRGLTQETQYF
DNA: TGTGCCAGCAGCTTAAGCAGGGGGCTGACCCAAGAGACCCAGTACTTC
length: 16
D: TRBD1
J: TRBJ2-5
V: TRBV5-6
size: NA

CDR3: CASSTSPNEKLFF
DNA: TGTGCCAGCAGCACCTCCCCTAATGAAAAACTGTTTTTT
length: 13
D: NA
J: TRBJ1-4
V: TRBV5-5
size: few

CDR3: CSARDLGLAKNIQYF
DNA: TGCAGTGCTAGAGATTTGGGGTTGGCCAAAAACATTCAGTACTTC
length: 15
D: NA
J: TRBJ2-4
V: TRBV20-1
size: many

CDR3: CASSRAARSETQYF
DNA: TGTGCCAGCAGTCGGGCGGCGCGTTCAGAGACCCAGTACTTC
length: 14
D: NA
J: TRBJ2-5
V: TRBV6-1
size: NA

CDR3: CASSIGQGDGYTF
DNA: TGTGCCAGCAGCATCGGACAGGGTGATGGCTACACCTTC
length: 13
D: TRBD1
J: TRBJ1-2
V: TRBV27
size: few

CDR3: CSASPGSGNTIYF
DNA: TGCAGTGCTAGTCCCGGGTCGGGAAACACCATATATTTT
length: 13
D: NA
J: TRBJ1-3
V: TRBV20-1
size: NA

CDR3: CASSFRQANEQFF
DNA: TGTGCCAGCAGCTTCAGACAGGCCAATGAGCAGTTCTTC
length: 13
D: NA
J: TRBJ2-1
V: TRBV7-7
size: NA

CDR3: CATDPGRFAEAFF
DNA: TGTGCCACCGATCCTGGCAGATTCGCTGAAGCTTTCTTT
length: 13
D: NA
J: TRBJ1-1
V: TRBV12-3/TRBV12-4
size: few

CDR3: CSARGTGVGTEAFF
DNA: TGCAGTGCTAGGGGTACAGGGGTTGGCACTGAAGCTTTCTTT
length: 14
D: TRBD1
J: TRBJ1-1
V: TRBV20-1
size: NA

CDR3: CSARGDRGTGELFF
DNA: TGCAGTGCTAGAGGGGACAGGGGTACCGGGGAGCTGTTTTTT
length: 14
D: TRBD1
J: TRBJ2-2
V: TRBV20-1
size: NA

CDR3: CATSRDVSQETQYF
DNA: TGTGCCACCAGCAGAGATGTTAGCCAAGAGACCCAGTACTTC
length: 14
D: NA
J: TRBJ2-5
V: TRBV15
size: few

CDR3: CSAPFLASYNEQFF
DNA: TGCAGTGCTCCGTTCCTAGCCTCCTACAATGAGCAGTTCTTC
length: 14
D: NA
J: TRBJ2-1
V: TRBV20-1
size: NA

CDR3: CASRRQGRVAEAFF
DNA: TGTGCCAGCAGGCGGCAGGGGAGGGTCGCTGAAGCTTTCTTT
length: 14
D: NA
J: TRBJ1-1
V: TRBV6-2/TRBV6-3
size: NA

CDR3: CATSDRKRGSYNEQFF
DNA: TGTGCCACCAGTGACCGGAAAAGGGGTTCCTACAATGAGCAGTTCTTC
length: 16
D: NA
J: TRBJ2-1
V: TRBV24-1
size: NA

CDR3: CASSPRTGGFTGELFF
DNA: TGTGCCAGCAGCCCCAGGACAGGGGGCTTCACCGGGGAGCTGTTTTTT
length: 16
D: TRBD1
J: TRBJ2-2
V: TRBV7-6
size: NA

CDR3: CASSQALAGGAFSEQYF
DNA: TGCGCCAGCAGCCAAGCGTTAGCGGGGGGCGCCTTTAGCGAGCAGTACTTC
length: 17
D: TRBD2
J: TRBJ2-7
V: TRBV4-3
size: NA

CDR3: CASSKGRGSNQPQHF
DNA: TGTGCCAGCAGTAAAGGCCGGGGCAGCAATCAGCCCCAGCATTTT
length: 15
D: NA
J: TRBJ1-5
V: TRBV12-3/TRBV12-4
size: NA

CDR3: CASSQGGRGDEKLFF
DNA: TGTGCCAGCAGTCAAGGGGGCAGGGGGGATGAAAAACTGTTTTTT
length: 15
D: TRBD1
J: TRBJ1-4
V: TRBV7-2
size: few

CDR3: CASSLYRQESYEQYF
DNA: TGTGCCAGCAGCTTATATAGACAGGAGTCCTACGAGCAGTACTTC
length: 15
D: NA
J: TRBJ2-7
V: TRBV7-2
size: NA

CDR3: CASSRDGNILNTEAFF
DNA: TGTGCCAGCAGCCGCGACGGGAACATTCTAAACACTGAAGCTTTCTTT
length: 16
D: NA
J: TRBJ1-1
V: TRBV7-9
size: NA

CDR3: CASSEISLGETQYF
DNA: TGTGCCAGTAGTGAAATCTCCTTGGGGGAGACCCAGTACTTC
length: 14
D: NA
J: TRBJ2-5
V: TRBV19
size: NA

CDR3: CASSSGNRDEKLFF
DNA: TGCGCCAGCAGTTCGGGTAATAGGGATGAAAAACTGTTTTTT
length: 14
D: NA
J: TRBJ1-4
V: TRBV4-3
size: NA

CDR3: CSAVLARDTQYF
DNA: TGCAGTGCAGTACTAGCAAGGGATACGCAGTATTTT
length: 12
D: NA
J: TRBJ2-3
V: TRBV20-1
size: NA

CDR3: CASGTGPSDGYTF
DNA: TGTGCTAGTGGCACCGGGCCATCGGATGGCTACACCTTC
length: 13
D: NA
J: TRBJ1-2
V: TRBV12-5
size: many

CDR3: CASSMGGRVNTEAFF
DNA: TGTGCCAGTAGTATGGGGGGACGGGTGAACACTGAAGCTTTCTTT
length: 15
D: NA
J: TRBJ1-1
V: TRBV19
size: NA

CDR3: CASSLRSRDDEQYF
DNA: TGTGCCAGCAGCTTACGGTCCAGGGACGACGAGCAGTACTTC
length: 14
D: NA
J: TRBJ2-7
V: TRBV7-8
size: NA

CDR3: CASSVGGAGNTEAFF
DNA: TGTGCCAGCAGCGTAGGAGGGGCAGGAAACACTGAAGCTTTCTTT
length: 15
D: NA
J: TRBJ1-1
V: TRBV9
size: NA

CDR3: CASSSTSGVTDTQYF
DNA: TGTGCCAGCAGCAGTACTAGCGGCGTCACAGATACGCAGTATTTT
length: 15
D: TRBD2
J: TRBJ2-3
V: TRBV5-5
size: NA

CDR3: CASSPPTGYEAFF
DNA: TGTGCCAGCAGTCCACCGACAGGTTATGAAGCTTTCTTT
length: 13
D: NA
J: TRBJ1-1
V: TRBV12-3/TRBV12-4
size: few

CDR3: CASSQDWDQPQHF
DNA: TGCGCCAGCAGCCAAGACTGGGACCAGCCCCAGCATTTT
length: 13
D: NA
J: TRBJ1-5
V: TRBV4-3
size: NA

CDR3: CASADGRGKALTYGYTF
DNA: TGTGCCAGCGCCGATGGTAGGGGCAAGGCGCTTACCTATGGCTACACCTTC
length: 17
D: NA
J: TRBJ1-2
V: TRBV25-1
size: few

CDR3: CASSQEARNRLNSPLHF
DNA: TGCGCCAGCAGCCAAGAAGCCCGGAACCGATTAAATTCACCCCTCCACTTT
length: 17
D: NA
J: TRBJ1-6
V: TRBV4-3
size: few

CDR3: CASSRTSGGSLGGVDF
DNA: TGCGCCAGCAGCAGGACTAGCGGGGGCTCTCTTGGAGGAGTTGATTTT
length: 16
D: TRBD2
J: TRBJ2-3
V: TRBV5-1
size: NA

CDR3: CSARDYGTGVSPLHF
DNA: TGCAGTGCTAGAGATTACGGGACAGGGGTATCACCCCTCCACTTT
length: 15
D: TRBD1
J: TRBJ1-6
V: TRBV20-1
size: few

CDR3: CSAPLGGRAWDTQYF
DNA: TGCAGTGCCCCCCTGGGTGGGAGGGCCTGGGATACGCAGTATTTT
length: 15
D: TRBD2
J: TRBJ2-3
V: TRBV20-1
size: few

CDR3: CASSPGGQIGELFF
DNA: TGTGCTAGCAGCCCGGGGGGCCAAATCGGGGAGCTGTTTTTT
length: 14
D: NA
J: TRBJ2-2
V: TRBV7-7
size: NA

CDR3: CASSQGLLAGGGNEQFF
DNA: TGTGCCAGCAGCCAGGGACTTCTAGCGGGAGGCGGGAATGAGCAGTTCTTC
length: 17
D: TRBD2
J: TRBJ2-1
V: TRBV4-2
size: once

CDR3: CASTWGKRVGGYTF
DNA: TGTGCCAGCACATGGGGGAAACGGGTGGGAGGCTACACCTTC
length: 14
D: NA
J: TRBJ1-2
V: TRBV12-3/TRBV12-4
size: few

CDR3: CASSRGQGKGNTEAFF
DNA: TGTGCCAGCAGCCGTGGACAGGGAAAAGGAAACACTGAAGCTTTCTTT
length: 16
D: TRBD1
J: TRBJ1-1
V: TRBV7-3
size: few

CDR3: CASSTPGLGANEQYF
DNA: TGCGCCAGCAGCACACCGGGACTAGGGGCTAACGAGCAGTACTTC
length: 15
D: TRBD2
J: TRBJ2-7
V: TRBV5-1
size: NA

CDR3: CSVGFAGELFF
DNA: TGCAGCGTTGGGTTTGCCGGGGAGCTGTTTTTT
length: 11
D: NA
J: TRBJ2-2
V: TRBV29-1
size: NA

CDR3: CASSQDLAGRPGANVLTF
DNA: TGCGCCAGCAGCCAAGATCTAGCGGGGAGACCTGGGGCCAACGTCCTGACTTTC
length: 18
D: TRBD2
J: TRBJ2-6
V: TRBV4-3
size: few

CDR3: CATLAGLQETQYF
DNA: TGTGCCACCTTAGCGGGCTTGCAAGAGACCCAGTACTTC
length: 13
D: TRBD2
J: TRBJ2-5
V: TRBV7-2
size: NA

CDR3: CASSRPGTSRETQYF
DNA: TGTGCCAGCAGTCGCCCAGGGACCAGCAGGGAGACCCAGTACTTC
length: 15
D: NA
J: TRBJ2-5
V: TRBV25-1
size: few

CDR3: CASSHESYGYTF
DNA: TGTGCCAGCAGCCACGAATCCTATGGCTACACCTTC
length: 12
D: NA
J: TRBJ1-2
V: TRBV7-2
size: NA

CDR3: CASSRTGFSYEQYF
DNA: TGTGCCAGCAGCCGGACAGGGTTTTCCTACGAGCAGTACTTC
length: 14
D: TRBD1
J: TRBJ2-7
V: TRBV25-1
size: NA

CDR3: CASSQRRGSGELFF
DNA: TGTGCCAGCAGCCAGCGAAGGGGGTCCGGGGAGCTGTTTTTT
length: 14
D: NA
J: TRBJ2-2
V: TRBV4-2
size: few

CDR3: CASTTTSWSYNEQFF
DNA: TGTGCCAGCACTACGACTAGTTGGTCCTACAATGAGCAGTTCTTC
length: 15
D: NA
J: TRBJ2-1
V: TRBV6-1
size: few

CDR3: CASSEGGLAGDGETQYF
DNA: TGTGCCAGCAGTGAAGGGGGGCTAGCGGGAGATGGAGAGACCCAGTACTTC
length: 17
D: TRBD2
J: TRBJ2-5
V: TRBV2
size: NA

CDR3: CASSLNRAGGRETQYF
DNA: TGTGCCAGCAGCTTAAACCGAGCGGGAGGGCGGGAGACCCAGTACTTC
length: 16
D: TRBD2
J: TRBJ2-5
V: TRBV7-3
size: once

CDR3: CSVGAGLDTEAFF
DNA: TGCAGCGTTGGGGCCGGGTTAGACACTGAAGCTTTCTTT
length: 13
D: NA
J: TRBJ1-1
V: TRBV29-1
size: NA